What follows are 4 T cell receptor beta chains derived from one specimen sequenced in a study of T-cell memory formation after mild COVID-19. TCRdb independently ran MiXCR on the 5' RACE reads; one entry per CDR3 protein. This sample has roughly 250,000 distinct CDR3 sequences, with 15% to 20% found just once. The sample consisted of PBMCs or a T cell subset sorted from them (not recorded which). The receptor set was obtained from a man younger than 35 who had mild COVID-19 (a few samples of this study predate the infection). Cell type and time point are not known.

The chain recombines TRBV28 with TRBJ1-1; D is unclear. The CDR3 is 11 amino acids. V shed 4 bases and J shed 12 bases, with 12 bases lying between them. Germline V gene lookup returns CDR1 MDHEN and CDR2 SYDVKM. CDR3 bases: TGTGCCAGCAGTTCCTCGAGTGGGACTTTCTTT. This translates into CASSSSSGTFF.

This clonotype was detected only a few times. The chain links TRBV7-2 to TRBJ1-5; possible D gene TRBD1, 6 bases. The CDR3 covers 15 residues. CDR1 is SGHTA and CDR2 is FQGNSA in the germline V gene. Trimming removed 5 bases from V and 7 bases from J, with 18 bases in between. The CDR3 coding sequence is TGTGCCAGCAGCCAAGGGGGATTGGGAGGGCAGCCCCAGCATTTT. Amino acid sequence: CASSQGGLGGQPQHF.

The chain carries TRBV29-1 and TRBJ1-1; D is ambiguous. Looked up from germline, CDR1 is SQVTM and CDR2 is ANQGSEA. This CDR3 is built from 12 residues. V gave up 3 bases and J gave up 2 bases, with 7 bases separating them. This CDR3 is CSVEGINTEAFF. The CDR3 DNA sequence: TGCAGCGTTGAGGGAATCAACACTGAAGCTTTCTTT.

This clonotype has a handful of counts. The chain is built from TRBV6-1 and TRBJ2-1; D perhaps matches TRBD1 (6 bases). The V end was cut by 2 bases, the J end by 6 bases, with 17 bases between. Germline V gene data show CDR1 as MNHNS and CDR2 as SASEGT. The CDR3 runs 16 residues. CDR3 sequence: CASSEIRQGTRNEQFF. The DNA of the CDR3 is TGTGCCAGCAGTGAAATTAGGCAGGGGACGCGCAATGAGCAGTTCTTC.